This TCR beta chain was retrieved from a study of T cells in localized non-small cell lung cancer. Study-wide points: Adjacent lung exhibited a median of 57 among the 100 most abundant tumor clones.

This CDR3 is 17 amino acids long. The germline V gene encodes CDR1 LNHNV and CDR2 YYDKDF (reference sequence). The data were produced by immunoSEQ multiplex PCR, yet TCRdb's version contains in-frame clones alone and is incomplete. The repertoire holds about 36,000 clones, with around 88% as singletons. With regard to this clone: Its antigen remains unidentified. A junction end diverges from the germline sequence, so it may reflect a read error.

Material: peripheral blood, obtained before any cancer treatment. This receptor was obtained from a woman aged 40-69 years with stage I lung adenocarcinoma. V is TRBV15 and J is TRBJ1-1, with D perhaps TRBD1 (6 bases). For the CDR3, the DNA is TGTGCCACCAGCAGACGTACTCCAGGGGCAAGGAACGCTGAAGCTTTCTTT. It is translated as CATSRRTPGARNAEAFF.